Listed below are T cell receptor beta chains from one sample, sequenced in a study of control samples from healthy donors and cancer patients. Profiling relied on immunoSEQ multiplex PCR, and the TCRdb table lists in-frame clones only, not all of them. The sample yields tens of thousands of clones, roughly 89% seen once. The sample consisted of PBMCs. The receptors here all came from a man between 60 and 75 years old with colorectal cancer. CDR3s include the opening cysteine and the closing phenylalanine or tryptophan. The order of the fields is clone size, D gene, J gene, V gene, CDR3 DNA, CDR3 protein. D genes are given only for firm matches. Only some rows state a clone size, as once, few, many or a class for expanded clones.

clone_size: .; d_call: .; j_call: TRBJ2-7; v_call: TRBV5-4; cdr3_nt: TGTGCCAGCAGCATAGGGACCTACGAGCAGTACTTC; cdr3_aa: CASSIGTYEQYF
clone_size: .; d_call: TRBD1; j_call: TRBJ1-1; v_call: TRBV18; cdr3_nt: TGTGCCAGCTCACAGGGGGCAAACACTGAAGCTTTCTTT; cdr3_aa: CASSQGANTEAFF
clone_size: .; d_call: TRBD2; j_call: TRBJ2-5; v_call: TRBV2; cdr3_nt: TGTGCCAGCAGTGGCGAGTCCAGGCGGGGGGAGACCCAGTACTTC; cdr3_aa: CASSGESRRGETQYF
clone_size: .; d_call: .; j_call: TRBJ2-1; v_call: TRBV6-4; cdr3_nt: TGTGCCAGCAGCCGAGAACTTCACTACAATGAGCAGTTCTTC; cdr3_aa: CASSRELHYNEQFF
clone_size: .; d_call: .; j_call: TRBJ1-5; v_call: TRBV5-1; cdr3_nt: TGCGCCAGCAGCTTGAGATGGGGGGAGGATCAGCCCCAGCATTTT; cdr3_aa: CASSLRWGEDQPQHF
clone_size: .; d_call: .; j_call: TRBJ1-2; v_call: TRBV7-9; cdr3_nt: TGTGCCAGCAGCCCCGGGACCTCAGTGGGCTACACCTTC; cdr3_aa: CASSPGTSVGYTF
clone_size: once; d_call: TRBD1; j_call: TRBJ2-2; v_call: TRBV25-1; cdr3_nt: TGTGCCAGCCTAGACAGGGGAGGTACCGGGGAGCTGTTTTTT; cdr3_aa: CASLDRGGTGELFF
clone_size: .; d_call: .; j_call: TRBJ1-6; v_call: TRBV2; cdr3_nt: TGTGCCAGCAGGGGGTCCGGGGGGCCCGGTTCACCCCTCCACTTT; cdr3_aa: CASRGSGGPGSPLHF
clone_size: .; d_call: TRBD2; j_call: TRBJ2-1; v_call: TRBV7-6; cdr3_nt: TGTGCCAGCAGCTGGCCCTTCGGGGGGAACAATGAGCAGTTCTTC; cdr3_aa: CASSWPFGGNNEQFF
clone_size: .; d_call: .; j_call: TRBJ1-1; v_call: TRBV5-4; cdr3_nt: TGTGCCAGCAGCTTCCTGGGGAGGGAGCATTTCGAAGCTTTCTTT; cdr3_aa: CASSFLGREHFEAFF
clone_size: .; d_call: TRBD1; j_call: TRBJ2-1; v_call: TRBV10-1; cdr3_nt: TGCGCCAGCACCGGACAGGACTACAATGAGCAGTTCTTC; cdr3_aa: CASTGQDYNEQFF
clone_size: .; d_call: .; j_call: TRBJ1-1; v_call: TRBV10-2; cdr3_nt: TGCGCCAGCAGGCAGGGGTTGGGGAACACTGAAGCTTCCTTT; cdr3_aa: CASRQGLGNTEASF
clone_size: .; d_call: TRBD1; j_call: TRBJ2-2; v_call: TRBV7-2; cdr3_nt: TGTGCCAGCAGCCTACATGGACAGGGGAGTAACACCGGGGAGCTGTTTTTT; cdr3_aa: CASSLHGQGSNTGELFF
clone_size: .; d_call: TRBD1; j_call: TRBJ2-1; v_call: TRBV7-9; cdr3_nt: TGTGCCAGCAGCGACAGGGGAACGTCCTACAATGAGCAGTTCTTC; cdr3_aa: CASSDRGTSYNEQFF
clone_size: .; d_call: TRBD1; j_call: TRBJ2-5; v_call: TRBV5-1; cdr3_nt: TGCGCCAGCAGCTACACAGGGGGGAGGGAGACCCAGTACTTC; cdr3_aa: CASSYTGGRETQYF
clone_size: few; d_call: TRBD2; j_call: TRBJ2-1; v_call: TRBV9; cdr3_nt: TGTGCCAGCAGCGTCGGGACTAGCGGGGGGAATGAGCAGTTCTTC; cdr3_aa: CASSVGTSGGNEQFF
clone_size: once; d_call: .; j_call: TRBJ1-5; v_call: TRBV4-3; cdr3_nt: TGCGCCAGCAGCCAAGGGGCGTCGGCGCCCCAGCATTTT; cdr3_aa: CASSQGASAPQHF
clone_size: .; d_call: .; j_call: TRBJ1-2; v_call: TRBV20-1; cdr3_nt: TGCAGTGCCTACTATGGCTACACCTTC; cdr3_aa: CSAYYGYTF
clone_size: .; d_call: .; j_call: TRBJ2-3; v_call: TRBV19; cdr3_nt: TGTGCCAGTAGTCCCCAGGGACTTAGACGGACAGATACGCAGTATTTT; cdr3_aa: CASSPQGLRRTDTQYF
clone_size: .; d_call: .; j_call: TRBJ1-5; v_call: TRBV4-1; cdr3_nt: TGCGCCAGCAGCCAAGGCCCGGGACATAGCAATCAGCCCCAGCATTTT; cdr3_aa: CASSQGPGHSNQPQHF
clone_size: .; d_call: .; j_call: TRBJ1-2; v_call: TRBV30; cdr3_nt: TGTGCCTGGAGTAAGGTCTATGGCTACACCTTC; cdr3_aa: CAWSKVYGYTF
clone_size: .; d_call: .; j_call: TRBJ1-4; v_call: TRBV25-1; cdr3_nt: TGTGCCAGCAGTGACAGGGTTAATGAAAAACTGTTTTTT; cdr3_aa: CASSDRVNEKLFF
clone_size: .; d_call: .; j_call: TRBJ2-7; v_call: TRBV4-2; cdr3_nt: TGTGCCAGCAGCCAAGAGACAGCCTCCTACGAGCAGTACTTC; cdr3_aa: CASSQETASYEQYF
clone_size: .; d_call: .; j_call: TRBJ2-7; v_call: TRBV3-1/TRBV3-2; cdr3_nt: TGTGCCAGCAGCCCCCAACAGGGCAGGAGCGAGCAGTACTTC; cdr3_aa: CASSPQQGRSEQYF
clone_size: medium-sized; d_call: TRBD1; j_call: TRBJ1-5; v_call: TRBV19; cdr3_nt: TGTGCCAGTAGTACCATACAGGGGGGCAATCAGCCCCAGCATTTT; cdr3_aa: CASSTIQGGNQPQHF
clone_size: .; d_call: .; j_call: TRBJ2-1; v_call: TRBV5-1; cdr3_nt: TGCGCCAGCAGCTTGGAGGAGCTATTAGTCAATGAGCAGTTCTTC; cdr3_aa: CASSLEELLVNEQFF
clone_size: .; d_call: TRBD2; j_call: TRBJ2-7; v_call: TRBV4-1; cdr3_nt: TGCGCCAGCAGCCAAGAATGGCGGGGGTCATACGAGCAGTACTTC; cdr3_aa: CASSQEWRGSYEQYF
clone_size: .; d_call: .; j_call: TRBJ2-3; v_call: TRBV18; cdr3_nt: TGTGCCAGCTCACCACCGGGTGATGATACGCAGTATTTT; cdr3_aa: CASSPPGDDTQYF
clone_size: .; d_call: .; j_call: TRBJ2-7; v_call: TRBV6-6; cdr3_nt: TGTGCCAGCAGTTCTCTTGACAAGCAGTACTTC; cdr3_aa: CASSSLDKQYF
clone_size: .; d_call: .; j_call: TRBJ1-6; v_call: TRBV28; cdr3_nt: TGTGCCAGCAGTTTATGGGGCAGAAATAATTCACCCCTCCACTTT; cdr3_aa: CASSLWGRNNSPLHF
clone_size: .; d_call: .; j_call: TRBJ2-3; v_call: TRBV2; cdr3_nt: TGTGCCAGCAGTGAACTCAGGGTGGCAGATACGCAGTATTTT; cdr3_aa: CASSELRVADTQYF
clone_size: .; d_call: .; j_call: TRBJ1-4; v_call: TRBV29-1; cdr3_nt: TGCAGCGCTCTGGACAGAACTAATGAAAAACTGTTTTTT; cdr3_aa: CSALDRTNEKLFF
clone_size: .; d_call: .; j_call: TRBJ2-7; v_call: TRBV4-3; cdr3_nt: TGCGCCAGCAGCCACGTGGGGTCCTACGAGCAGTACTTC; cdr3_aa: CASSHVGSYEQYF
clone_size: .; d_call: .; j_call: TRBJ2-2; v_call: TRBV5-1; cdr3_nt: TGCGCCAGCGCTGCGGGGACAACCAACACCGGGGAGCTGTTTTTT; cdr3_aa: CASAAGTTNTGELFF
clone_size: .; d_call: TRBD1; j_call: TRBJ2-1; v_call: TRBV5-1; cdr3_nt: TGCGCCAGCAGCTTGAGGACGGGACAGGCGTACAATGAGCAGTTCTTC; cdr3_aa: CASSLRTGQAYNEQFF